The T cell receptor beta chain described here comes from a study of CD8+CD57+ T cells in acquired aplastic anemia. According to the study, genomic DNA was the template for TCR beta VDJ and CDR3 profiling. TCRdb passed the reads through MiXCR, listing each CDR3 protein once. This sample has about 40,000 distinct CDR3 sequences, with 68% found just once. Germline V lookup: CDR1 SGHRS, CDR2 YFSETQ. Trimming removed 7 bases at V and 8 bases at J, with 16 bases between. The CDR3 covers 14 residues. Sequencing input: sorted CD4+, CD8+, or CD8+CD57+ T cells (not recorded which) from PBMCs. The clonotype was recovered from a human donor in good health, serving as a control. V usage is TRBV5-1 and J usage is TRBJ1-6, with D tentatively TRBD1 (5 bases). CDR3 in DNA: TGCGCCAGCCGTCAGTCCAGGGTAGATTCACCCCTCCACTTT. It yields the protein CASRQSRVDSPLHF.